This TCR beta chain came from a study of vaccination effects on CD4 cells after COVID-19. Study context: A couple of convalescent patients gave samples 16 days and one week before vaccination. Whole-study findings and limits: Few convalescent patients and no early post-infection timepoints were included in the study.

ViraFEST assay sequencing came after antigen-specific CD4+ T cells were expanded with viral peptide pools. Scientists isolated CD4+ T cells after an approximately 10-day culture period ended. According to PCR results, the person was infected with SARS-CoV-2 between March and December 2020. Researchers swapped half the medium for IL-2 medium on both days 3 and 7. TCRdb's table, derived via immunoSEQ multiplex PCR, lists solely in-frame clones and lacks some. The repertoire has 70,000 or so clones, around 72% of them found once; the top ten carry 5%. This clone was detected once. The antigen is unknown. Germline lookup yields CDR1 SGHTA and CDR2 FQGNSA. Trimming removed 5 bases at V and 4 bases at J, with 8 bases between. This CDR3 comprises 12 residues.

The source was CD4+ T cells from PBMCs cultured with HIV peptides, collected before COVID-19 vaccination. As for subset: HIV-1 Nef peptide pool negative control/reference culture. This rearrangement joins TRBV7-2 to TRBJ1-2; D not resolved. The sequence derives from a human donor who had a prior SARS-CoV-2 infection. The CDR3 nucleotides read TGTGCCAGCAGCACCCGGAGCTATGGCTACACCTTC. It encodes CASSTRSYGYTF.